Listed below are T cell receptor beta chains from one sample, sequenced in a study of shared clonotypes between healthy human individuals. Using immunoSEQ multiplex PCR, the repertoire was profiled, and TCRdb retains in-frame clones only, with some absent. This table has 2 million to 2.5 million clones, 92% appearing once. Sequences were obtained from naive CD4+ T cells from PBMCs. Receptors were obtained from a man between 18 and 29 years old in good health. Some clones in this sample may be carry-over from other donors' samples. Each CDR3 is given with its conserved first and last residue. Fields, in order: J gene, V gene, clone size, D gene, CDR3 protein, CDR3 DNA. The D gene is left open where the match is weak. Not all rows give a size; the values are once, few, many and, for expanded clones, a class.

TRBJ2-3 TRBV5-1 once TRBD2 CASSPGSGRGTDTQYF TGCGCCAGCAGCCCGGGATCCGGGAGGGGCACAGATACGCAGTATTTT
TRBJ2-3 TRBV5-6 NA NA CASSRQPRGTDTQYF TGTGCCAGCAGTCGACAGCCCCGGGGCACAGATACGCAGTATTTT
TRBJ1-2 TRBV5-1 NA TRBD1 CASSLGDRVGPYGYTF TGCGCCAGCAGCTTGGGAGACAGGGTCGGCCCCTATGGCTACACCTTC
TRBJ2-7 TRBV6-5 NA NA CASRLYSSNYEQYF TGTGCCAGCAGACTTTACTCTAGCAACTACGAGCAGTACTTC
TRBJ1-4 TRBV9 NA NA CASSGLGGRNEKLFF TGTGCCAGCAGCGGCCTGGGGGGCCGTAATGAAAAACTGTTTTTT
TRBJ1-3 TRBV6-1 NA NA CASSEVSQGFAGNTIYF TGTGCCAGCAGTGAAGTGTCCCAGGGATTCGCTGGAAACACCATATATTTT
TRBJ1-4 TRBV6-6 NA NA CASSRNFREKLFF TGTGCCAGCAGCCGTAATTTTCGGGAAAAACTGTTTTTT
TRBJ2-7 TRBV18 once TRBD1 CASSPRQGGFYEQYF TGTGCCAGCTCACCCCGACAGGGGGGATTCTACGAGCAGTACTTC
TRBJ1-2 TRBV28 NA NA CASRPHGQGEGYTF TGTGCCAGCAGGCCCCATGGGCAGGGTGAGGGCTACACCTTC
TRBJ2-1 TRBV14 NA NA CASSQVRGAYNEQFF TGTGCCAGCAGCCAAGTACGGGGAGCCTACAATGAGCAGTTCTTC
TRBJ2-6 TRBV5-1 NA NA CASLPLGSRNVHSGANVLTF TGCGCCAGCCTACCCTTGGGGTCGAGGAACGTACACTCTGGGGCCAACGTCCTGACTTTC
TRBJ2-3 TRBV6-5 NA TRBD2 CASSYVAGRSADTQYF TGTGCCAGCAGTTACGTTGCCGGGAGGAGTGCAGATACGCAGTATTTT
TRBJ2-7 TRBV28 NA NA CASSYISPPSYEQYF TGTGCCAGCAGTTACATTAGCCCTCCCTCCTACGAGCAGTACTTC
TRBJ1-1 TRBV19 NA TRBD1 CASSRRRQGAMNTEAFF TGTGCCAGTAGTAGGAGGAGACAGGGGGCTATGAACACTGAAGCTTTCTTT
TRBJ2-7 TRBV29-1 NA NA CSVVRAATYEQYF TGCAGCGTTGTTAGGGCGGCTACCTACGAGCAGTACTTC
TRBJ2-3 TRBV18 NA NA CASSERADTQYF TGTGCCAGCTCAGAACGGGCAGATACGCAGTATTTT
TRBJ1-4 TRBV19 NA TRBD1 CASTAETGLEEKLFF TGTGCCAGTACCGCCGAGACAGGGCTTGAAGAAAAACTGTTTTTT
TRBJ1-5 TRBV19 once NA CASSISPKNQPQHF TGTGCCAGTAGTATATCCCCCAAAAATCAGCCCCAGCATTTT
TRBJ1-5 TRBV6-5 few NA CASSYGQGNQPQHF TGTGCCAGCAGTTACGGGCAGGGGAATCAGCCCCAGCATTTT
TRBJ1-4 TRBV5-4 few TRBD1 CASSSGQRDEKLFF TGTGCCAGCAGCTCGGGACAGCGGGACGAAAAACTGTTTTTT
TRBJ1-2 TRBV28 NA NA CASSSPFQRPNYGYTF TGTGCCAGCAGTTCCCCGTTTCAGAGGCCTAACTATGGCTACACCTTC
TRBJ1-1 TRBV27 NA NA CASQGGGKNTEAFF TGTGCCAGCCAAGGGGGTGGTAAGAACACTGAAGCTTTCTTT
TRBJ2-4 TRBV5-4 NA NA CASSPLGPGLTKNIQYF TGTGCCAGCAGCCCACTCGGACCAGGTCTGACCAAAAACATTCAGTACTTC
TRBJ2-5 TRBV7-9 NA NA CASSPRQAQETQYF TGTGCCAGCAGTCCAAGACAGGCCCAAGAGACCCAGTACTTC
TRBJ2-5 TRBV6-1 NA NA CACTWDGGSQETQYF TGTGCCTGCACATGGGACGGGGGCTCACAAGAGACCCAGTACTTC
TRBJ2-7 TRBV5-1 NA NA CASSLGPLSYEQYF TGCGCCAGCAGCCTAGGACCGTTATCCTACGAGCAGTACTTC
TRBJ2-3 TRBV7-9 NA NA CASSLERAVPTDTQYF TGTGCCAGCAGCTTAGAGCGGGCCGTCCCCACAGATACGCAGTATTTT
TRBJ1-2 TRBV6-1 NA NA CASRSSRVAYGYTF TGTGCCAGCAGATCGTCGAGGGTGGCCTATGGCTACACCTTC
TRBJ2-1 TRBV9 NA TRBD2 CASSPPSGRVNEQFF TGTGCCAGCAGCCCACCTAGCGGGAGGGTCAATGAGCAGTTCTTC
TRBJ2-5 TRBV7-6 NA NA CASSLLGRQETQYF TGTGCCAGCAGCTTACTCGGGCGTCAAGAGACCCAGTACTTC